Shown below are 20 T cell receptor beta chains from a single sample sequenced in a study of early T cells in non-severe SARS-CoV-2 infection. TCRdb reprocessed the 5' RACE reads with MiXCR, giving one entry per CDR3 protein. The sample contains roughly 67,000 distinct CDR3 sequences, approximately 11% of which appear only once. The material sequenced was whole blood. The receptor set was obtained from an adult who was a healthcare worker with PCR-confirmed SARS-CoV-2 infection or an uninfected control (not recorded which).

This clonotype was seen only a few times. V usage is TRBV6-5 and J usage is TRBJ1-5; D unclear. From germline, CDR1 is MNHEY and CDR2 SVGAGI. This CDR3 is 13 amino acids long. The V end lost 3 bases, the J end lost 3 bases, and 6 bases lay between the germline ends. The CDR3 spells CASSYGYNQPQHF. The CDR3 coding sequence is TGTGCCAGCAGTTATGGCTACAATCAGCCCCAGCATTTT.

J is TRBJ2-3 and V is TRBV12-3 or TRBV12-4, with a tentative D call TRBD2 (6 bases). Trimming removed 6 bases from V and 11 bases from J, with 21 bases in between. This CDR3 has 14 residues. The CDR3 coding sequence is TGTGCCAGCAGCTCCGGGACTCCTTTAGTTTGGCAGTATTTT. It translates to CASSSGTPLVWQYF.

This clonotype turned up a few times. The chain combines TRBV7-6 with TRBJ2-3; tentative D call: TRBD2 (5 bases). Per germline, CDR1 SGHVS and CDR2 FNYEAQ. The V gene lost 5 bases and the J gene lost 1 base, with 13 bases spanning the gap. The CDR3 has 15 residues. For the CDR3, the DNA is TGTGCCAGCAGCCCCCGGAGAGCGGGCACAGATACGCAGTATTTT. This gives the protein CASSPRRAGTDTQYF.

The chain carries TRBV2 and TRBJ2-7, with D perhaps matching TRBD1 (6 bases). Germline V gives CDR1 SNHLY, CDR2 FYNNEI. This CDR3 has 14 amino acids. V was shortened by 1 base and J by 4 bases, with 11 bases between the two germline ends. The DNA of the CDR3 is TGTGCCAGCAGTGAAGGGACAGATATTTACGAGCAGTACTTC. Amino acids: CASSEGTDIYEQYF.

The genes are TRBV6-5 and TRBJ1-1, with 9 bases aligning to TRBD1. V trimming: 6 bases; J trimming: 5 bases; junction bases outside the gene matches: 7. The V gene's germline CDR1 is MNHEY and CDR2 SVGAGI. This CDR3 has 14 amino acids. The CDR3 here is CASRGQGMGTEAFF. The CDR3 bases are TGTGCCAGCAGGGGACAGGGTATGGGTACTGAAGCTTTCTTT.

The rearrangement joins TRBV2 to TRBJ2-7; D is uncertain. Germline loops: CDR1 SNHLY, CDR2 FYNNEI. V shed 6 bases and J shed 4 bases, with 7 bases lying between them. The CDR3 extends over 11 amino acids. The CDR3 protein is CASRVGYEQYF. The DNA for the CDR3 is TGTGCCAGCAGAGTCGGGTACGAGCAGTACTTC. The full variable domain, completed using reference TRBV2 and TRBJ2-7, is EPEVTQTPSHQVTQMGQEVILRCVPISNHLYFYWYRQILGQKVEFLVSFYNNEISEKSEIFDDQFSVERPDGSNFTLKIRSTKLEDSAMYFCASRVGYEQYFGPGTRLTVT.

By sample share, this clonotype is medium-sized. This rearrangement joins TRBV20-1 to TRBJ2-5; perhaps TRBD2 as D (5 bases). Germline V gene lookup returns CDR1 DFQATT and CDR2 SNEGSKA (reference sequence). V was pared by 3 bases and J by 5 bases, with 13 bases between. The CDR3 totals 13 residues. CDR3 sequence: CSARGGGMETQYF. CDR3 coding DNA: TGCAGTGCTAGGGGCGGAGGCATGGAGACCCAGTACTTC.

This clonotype was found many times. The chain links TRBV25-1 to TRBJ1-1, with 7 positions matching TRBD1. The ends lost 6 bases at V and 3 bases at J; junction bases unmatched: 7. The CDR3 covers 14 residues. CDR1 is MGHDK, CDR2 SYGVNS, per germline. The CDR3 DNA is TGTGCCAGCAGGGAGACAGGGTTGGACACTGAAGCTTTCTTT. Its protein is CASRETGLDTEAFF.

This clonotype was recorded at least ten times. The V gene is TRBV12-3 or TRBV12-4, the J gene TRBJ2-1; D is uncertain. Trimming took off 2 bases at V and 10 bases at J, with 6 bases between the two ends. CDR3 length: 11 residues. CDR3 loop: CASSLNYEQFF. In DNA, the CDR3 is TGTGCCAGCAGTTTAAATTACGAGCAGTTCTTC.

This sequence joins TRBV28 and TRBJ2-7, with D unresolved. The CDR3 consists of 15 residues. From germline, CDR1 is MDHEN and CDR2 SYDVKM. Trimming left V 6 bases short and J 1 base short, with 16 bases between. The CDR3 bases are TGTGCCAGCAGGCCGGCCCTAGGGATTTCCTACGAGCAGTACTTC. Protein sequence: CASRPALGISYEQYF.

The genes are TRBV4-1 and TRBJ2-7; 10 bases fit TRBD2. Germline V gene sequence: CDR1 MGHRA, CDR2 YSYEKL. V dropped 0 bases and J dropped 0; count of bases not matched to a gene: 8. CDR3 length: 18 residues. Here the CDR3 reads CASSQDASGRDISYEQYF. For the CDR3, the DNA is TGCGCCAGCAGCCAAGATGCCAGCGGGAGGGATATCTCCTACGAGCAGTACTTC.

The chain uses TRBV7-8 and TRBJ1-5; D is possibly TRBD1 (5 bases). V was cut by 4 bases and J by 4 bases, with 11 bases left in between. Per germline, CDR1 SGHVS and CDR2 FQNEAQ. The CDR3 consists of 14 residues. CDR3 coding DNA: TGTGCCAGCAGCTCGGGACGGGATAATCAGCCCCAGCATTTT. Translated: CASSSGRDNQPQHF.

The sample holds a few counts of this clonotype. The chain has TRBV7-9 and TRBJ2-3; D is unresolved. Germline lookup yields CDR1 SEHNR and CDR2 FQNEAQ (reference sequence). Trimming removed 7 bases from V and 6 bases from J, with 20 bases in between. This CDR3 has 15 residues. CDR3 bases: TGTGCCAGCAACCCGGCTGCGGTTTCGTCCGATACGCAGTATTTT. Its protein product is CASNPAAVSSDTQYF.

This clonotype has only a few counts. CDR3 in amino acids: CASSLGQYTEAFF. DNA of the CDR3: TGTGCCAGCAGTCTGGGACAGTACACTGAAGCTTTCTTT. The gene calls are TRBV6-6 and TRBJ1-1; 7 bases are shared with TRBD1. Germline lookup yields CDR1 MNHNY and CDR2 SVGAGI (reference sequence). This CDR3 contains 13 residues. Trimming cost V 5 bases and J 3 bases; bases outside gene matches: 3.

This clonotype has a handful of counts. The chain carries TRBV12-1 and TRBJ2-7; TRBD2, the table's D call, lacks a check against the DNA. TRBV12-1 is flagged as a pseudogene. This CDR3 contains 15 residues. The CDR3: CASSFGREASYEQYF. DNA for the CDR3: TGTGCCAGCAGCTTTGGGCGGGAGGCCTCCTACGAGCAGTACTTC.

A word on this clonotype: A much larger clone differs from this one at a single base, so this may be a read error. The chain uses TRBV20-1 and TRBJ2-5, with 7 bases that match TRBD2. With V trimmed by 0 bases and J by 5 bases, 12 bases remained unmatched. The V gene's germline CDR1 is DFQATT and CDR2 SNEGSKA (reference sequence). The CDR3 loop spans 16 amino acids. The DNA for the CDR3 is TGCAGTGCTAGAGATTTCATGGGAGGGGTTTCGGAGACCCAGTACTTC. Amino acids: CSARDFMGGVSETQYF.

This clonotype was recorded many times. This rearrangement joins TRBV15 to TRBJ2-7; D may be TRBD1 or TRBD2 (5 bases each). The V end was cut by 5 bases, the J end by 0 bases, with 14 bases between. Germline lookup yields CDR1 LNHNV and CDR2 YYDKDF (reference sequence). The CDR3 runs 15 residues. CDR3 loop: CATSGHLSGSYEQYF. For the CDR3, the DNA is TGTGCCACCAGCGGACATTTGAGCGGCTCCTACGAGCAGTACTTC.

This clonotype was seen repeatedly, ten times or more. This chain connects TRBV12-3 or TRBV12-4 to TRBJ2-7; no definite D call. Trimming pared 8 bases from V and 1 base from J, leaving 12 bases between. The CDR3 loop spans 13 amino acids. CDR3 residues: CASVGTHSYEQYF. DNA of the CDR3: TGTGCCAGCGTTGGCACGCATTCCTACGAGCAGTACTTC.

This chain joins TRBV12-3 or TRBV12-4 and TRBJ1-4; 9 bases match TRBD1. V trimming: 7 bases; J trimming: 8 bases; junction bases outside the gene matches: 14. CDR3 length: 16 amino acids. The CDR3 nucleotides are TGTGCCAGCATCTCGCAGCCGGGACAGGGAGGAGAAAAACTGTTTTTT. Residues: CASISQPGQGGEKLFF.

In this sample, this clonotype is medium-sized. The rearrangement joins TRBV7-2 to TRBJ1-5; TRBD1 agrees at 7 bases. This CDR3 has 13 residues. CDR1 SGHTA and CDR2 FQGNSA come from the germline V gene. J was trimmed by 5 bases and V by 5 bases; bases with no gene match: 3. In DNA form, the CDR3 reads TGTGCCAGCAGCATCAGGGGGGATCAGCCCCAGCATTTT. Protein: CASSIRGDQPQHF.